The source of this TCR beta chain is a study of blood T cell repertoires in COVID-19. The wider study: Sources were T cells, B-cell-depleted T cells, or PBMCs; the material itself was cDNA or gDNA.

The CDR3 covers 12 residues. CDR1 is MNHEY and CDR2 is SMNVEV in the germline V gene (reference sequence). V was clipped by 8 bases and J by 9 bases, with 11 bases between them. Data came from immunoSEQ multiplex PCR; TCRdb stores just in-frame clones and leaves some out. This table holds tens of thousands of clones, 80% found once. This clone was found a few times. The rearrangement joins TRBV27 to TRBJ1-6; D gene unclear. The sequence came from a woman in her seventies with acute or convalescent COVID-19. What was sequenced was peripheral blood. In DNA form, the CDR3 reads TGTGCCAGCTCCCACCGGGGTTCACCCCTCCACTTT. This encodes CASSHRGSPLHF.